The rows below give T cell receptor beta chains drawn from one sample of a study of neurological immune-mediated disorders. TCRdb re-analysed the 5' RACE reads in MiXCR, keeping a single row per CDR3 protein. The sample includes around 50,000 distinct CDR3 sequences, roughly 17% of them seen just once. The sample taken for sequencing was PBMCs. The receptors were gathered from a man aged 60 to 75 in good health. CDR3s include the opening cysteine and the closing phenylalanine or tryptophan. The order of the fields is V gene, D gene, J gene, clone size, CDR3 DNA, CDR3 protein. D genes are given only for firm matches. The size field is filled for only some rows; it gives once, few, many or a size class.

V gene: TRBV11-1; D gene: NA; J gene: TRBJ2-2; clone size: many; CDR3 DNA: TGTGCCAGCAGCTTACTCGAAGCGACCGGGGAGCTGTTTTTT; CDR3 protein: CASSLLEATGELFF
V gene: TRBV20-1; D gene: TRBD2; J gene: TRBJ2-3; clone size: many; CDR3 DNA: TGCAGTGCAAGTCACGGGAGGGCCGGTGATACGCAGTATTTT; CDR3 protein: CSASHGRAGDTQYF
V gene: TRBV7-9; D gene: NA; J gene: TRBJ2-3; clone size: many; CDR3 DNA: TGTGCCAGCAGCTTAGTCACTAGCCCGTCCGATACGCAGTATTTT; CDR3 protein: CASSLVTSPSDTQYF
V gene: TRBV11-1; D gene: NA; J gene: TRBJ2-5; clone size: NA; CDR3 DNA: TGTGCCAGCAGCTTATCGGTAGAGACCCAGTACTTC; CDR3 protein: CASSLSVETQYF
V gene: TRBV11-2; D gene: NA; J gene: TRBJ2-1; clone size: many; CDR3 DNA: TGTGCCAGCAGTCCGCCCGGGGCCCGGGGTGAGCAGTTCTTC; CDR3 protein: CASSPPGARGEQFF
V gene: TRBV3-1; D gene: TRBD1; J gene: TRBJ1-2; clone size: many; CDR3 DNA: TGTGCCAGCAGCCAAAGGCTTTCGGACAGGGCGGCCTATGGCTACACCTTC; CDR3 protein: CASSQRLSDRAAYGYTF
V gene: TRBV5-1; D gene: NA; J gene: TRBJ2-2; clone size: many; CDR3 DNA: TGCGCCACCTACTCCGCGGCGAACACCGGGGAGCTGTTTTTT; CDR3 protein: CATYSAANTGELFF
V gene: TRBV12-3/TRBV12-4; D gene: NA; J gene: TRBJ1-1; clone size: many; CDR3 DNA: TGTGCCAGCAGTCCCGGGACATCTAACACTGAAGCTTTCTTT; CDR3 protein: CASSPGTSNTEAFF
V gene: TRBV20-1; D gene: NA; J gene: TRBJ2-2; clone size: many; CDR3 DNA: TGCAGTGCTAGAGATCTGGGCACCTACACCGGGGAGCTGTTTTTT; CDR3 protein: CSARDLGTYTGELFF
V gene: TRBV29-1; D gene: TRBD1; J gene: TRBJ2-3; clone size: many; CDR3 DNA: TGCAGCGCCGAACGACAGGGGGGTTTGGGCACAGATACGCAGTATTTT; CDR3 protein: CSAERQGGLGTDTQYF
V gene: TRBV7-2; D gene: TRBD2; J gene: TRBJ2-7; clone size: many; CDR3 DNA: TGTGCCAGCAGCTCGATGCCGGGACTAGCGACCTACGAGCAGTACTTC; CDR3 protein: CASSSMPGLATYEQYF
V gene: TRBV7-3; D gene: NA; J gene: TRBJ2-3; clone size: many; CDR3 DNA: TGTGCCAGCAGCTTAGTAGCAGGACTACGAGATACGCAGTATTTT; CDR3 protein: CASSLVAGLRDTQYF
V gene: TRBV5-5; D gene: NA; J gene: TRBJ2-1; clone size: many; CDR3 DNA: TGTGCCAGCAGCTTCGGGGCGAGCTCCTACAATGAGCAGTTCTTC; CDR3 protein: CASSFGASSYNEQFF
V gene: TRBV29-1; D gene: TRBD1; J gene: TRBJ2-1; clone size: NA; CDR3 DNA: TGCAGAGTTGACCCGGGACAGGGTATTGAACAGTTCTTC; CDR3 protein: CRVDPGQGIEQFF
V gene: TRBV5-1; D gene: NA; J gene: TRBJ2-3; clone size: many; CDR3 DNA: TGCGCCAGCAAGTTCCCGGGGGAAGCAACAGATACGCAGTATTTT; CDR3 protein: CASKFPGEATDTQYF
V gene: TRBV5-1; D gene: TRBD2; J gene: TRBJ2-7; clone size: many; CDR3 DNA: TGCGCCAGCAGCTTACCGAGGGAGGGAGAATTTTCCTACGAGCAGTACTTC; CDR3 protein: CASSLPREGEFSYEQYF